The 18 T cell receptor beta chains in this list originate from one sample, sequenced in a study of T cells of healthy individuals. TCRdb called the 5' RACE reads again in MiXCR, with one record for every CDR3 protein. The table records some 69,000 distinct CDR3 sequences, 16% of them present only once. The receptors shown here come from a human donor in good health.

CDR3 bases: TGTGCCAGCAGCTTTGGCCAGATAAGCTCCTACAATGAGCAGTTCTTC. Translation gives CASSFGQISSYNEQFF. This sequence joins TRBV7-2 and TRBJ2-1; D unclear. The CDR3 consists of 16 residues. The ends were cut back, 3 bases at V and 0 bases at J, with 12 bases in the middle. Germline lookup yields CDR1 SGHTA and CDR2 FQGNSA.

In this sample, this clonotype turned up a few times. This sequence joins TRBV27 and TRBJ2-7, with D unresolved. Germline loops: CDR1 MNHEY, CDR2 SMNVEV (reference sequence). Trimming pared 5 bases from V and 6 bases from J, leaving 20 bases between. The CDR3 extends over 15 amino acids. The CDR3 loop is CASSARLGLLGEQYF. The CDR3 bases are TGTGCCAGCAGTGCCAGACTTGGGTTACTTGGCGAGCAGTACTTC.

V is TRBV20-1 and J is TRBJ2-3; D possibly matches TRBD1 or TRBD2 (6 bases each). V lost 4 bases, J lost 5 bases, and 13 bases lay in between. The CDR3 consists of 13 residues. The germline V gene has CDR1 DFQATT and CDR2 SNEGSKA (reference sequence). CDR3 sequence (DNA): TGCAGTGCTACGGGGGCGGGACTAGATACGCAGTATTTT. This sequence encodes CSATGAGLDTQYF.

This clonotype showed up just a few times. This rearrangement joins TRBV7-3 to TRBJ2-5, with TRBD2 as a possible D gene (5 bases). Trimming removed 5 bases from V and 3 bases from J, with 10 bases in between. The CDR3 extends over 13 amino acids. CDR1 is SGHTA, CDR2 FQGTGA, per germline. The CDR3 DNA reads TGTGCCAGCAGCCAAGCGGTTGAAGAGACCCAGTACTTC. It is translated as CASSQAVEETQYF.

V gene TRBV20-1 combines with J gene TRBJ2-5, with a possible D match to TRBD2 (6 bases). Trimming took 6 bases from V and 4 from J, leaving 9 bases between them. There are 11 residues in the CDR3. CDR1 and CDR2 (germline): DFQATT, SNEGSKA (reference sequence). CDR3 sequence reads: CSAMGGETQYF. The CDR3 DNA reads TGCAGTGCGATGGGGGGAGAGACCCAGTACTTC.

V usage is TRBV5-1 and J usage is TRBJ1-1; D is unclear. V lost 0 bases and J lost 0, with 9 bases in between. Germline CDR1 reads SGHRS; CDR2 reads YFSETQ. The CDR3 totals 15 residues. Written as DNA, the CDR3 is TGCGCCAGCAGCTTGGGGATCGGGATGAACACTGAAGCTTTCTTT. Amino acids: CASSLGIGMNTEAFF.

The rearrangement joins TRBV24-1 to TRBJ1-2, with D possibly matching TRBD1 (5 bases). Germline loops: CDR1 KGHDR, CDR2 SFDVKD. The CDR3 runs 12 residues. Between the trimmed V and J ends, which lost 9 bases and 4 bases, there was a span of 11 bases. The CDR3 sequence: CATHDRSYGYTF. DNA for the CDR3: TGTGCCACCCACGACAGAAGCTATGGCTACACCTTC.

The CDR3 loop is CASSQDSGRTLQMEKLFF. CDR3 DNA sequence: TGCGCCAGCAGCCAAGATTCGGGACGGACTCTCCAAATGGAAAAACTGTTTTTT. The chain recombines TRBV4-1 with TRBJ1-4; TRBD1 might be the D (5 bases). CDR3 size: 18 residues. Germline-derived CDR1 and CDR2 are MGHRA and YSYEKL. Trimming removed 0 bases from V and 8 bases from J, with 22 bases in between.

The V gene is TRBV5-1, the J gene TRBJ2-7; 12 bases map to TRBD2. The CDR3 contains 16 residues. CDR1 is SGHRS, CDR2 YFSETQ, per germline. Germline trimming cut 0 bases from V and 9 bases from J; bases unmatched to any gene: 10. The CDR3 DNA reads as TGCGCCAGCAGCTTGGTGGCTAGCGGGGGGGTGCCCCTGCAGTACTTC. As protein: CASSLVASGGVPLQYF.

This chain links TRBV2 with TRBJ2-3, with 9 bases that match TRBD2. CDR3 length: 15 amino acids. V was clipped by 6 bases and J by 4 bases; unmatched bases: 8. Germline V lookup: CDR1 SNHLY, CDR2 FYNNEI. Written as DNA, the CDR3 is TGTGCCAGCAGATTTACTAGCGGGCGCGCAGATACGCAGTATTTT. Protein: CASRFTSGRADTQYF.

By its share, this clonotype is medium-sized. The J gene is TRBJ2-1, the V gene TRBV9, with D possibly being TRBD1 (6 bases). CDR3 length equals 16 residues. V shed 4 bases and J shed 5 bases, with 19 bases lying between them. Germline V gene lookup returns CDR1 SGDLS and CDR2 YYNGEE. The CDR3 DNA is TGTGCCAGCAGCACCCGACAGGCCAAGGCCCACAATGAGCAGTTCTTC. This gives the protein CASSTRQAKAHNEQFF.

At least ten counts were recorded for this clonotype. Mismatch with germline at one junction end may stem from a read error. The chain carries TRBV2 and TRBJ2-7; perhaps TRBD1 as D (6 bases). Germline V gives CDR1 SNHLY, CDR2 FYNNEI. The CDR3 consists of 12 residues. CDR3 sequence (DNA): TGTGCCAGCAGTGTAACCAGGGGCCGCCTTCACTTC. Translating it yields CASSVTRGRLHF.

This clonotype appeared a few times. The V call is TRBV10-3, the J call TRBJ2-7; 14 bases match TRBD2. V trimming: 8 bases; J trimming: 4 bases; junction bases outside the gene matches: 4. The CDR3 covers 14 residues. Germline V gene sequence: CDR1 ENHRY, CDR2 SYGVKD. As DNA, the CDR3 is TGTGCCATCGGGACTAGCGGGAGTAGATACGAGCAGTACTTC. Amino acid sequence: CAIGTSGSRYEQYF.

This clonotype was detected only a few times. V and J are TRBV9 and TRBJ2-1; the match to TRBD2 covers 10 bases. With V trimmed by 0 bases and J by 4 bases, 7 bases remained unmatched. There are 17 residues in the CDR3. The germline V gene has CDR1 SGDLS and CDR2 YYNGEE. CDR3 region: CASSVDTSGALYNEQFF. The CDR3 DNA reads as TGTGCCAGCAGCGTAGATACTAGCGGGGCCCTATACAATGAGCAGTTCTTC.

The chain recombines TRBV27 with TRBJ2-7, with D possibly being TRBD2 (6 bases). Trimming pared 9 bases from V and 1 base from J, leaving 22 bases between. Germline V CDR1 and CDR2: MNHEY, SMNVEV (reference sequence). The CDR3 length is 16 residues. The CDR3 loop is CARNIPSAGRSYEQYF. The CDR3, as DNA: TGTGCCAGAAACATCCCCTCGGCGGGGAGATCCTACGAGCAGTACTTC.

The rearrangement links TRBV5-1 to TRBJ1-2, with D hard to call. Germline lookup yields CDR1 SGHRS and CDR2 YFSETQ. This CDR3 comprises 13 residues. Between the trimmed V and J ends, which lost 7 bases and 4 bases, there was a span of 14 bases. The DNA for the CDR3 is TGCGCCAGCGCGATAGGACTTTTCTATGGCTACACCTTC. This gives the protein CASAIGLFYGYTF. Together with reference TRBV5-1 and TRBJ1-2, the CDR3 gives the full variable domain: KAGVTQTPRYLIKTRGQQVTLSCSPISGHRSVSWYQQTPGQGLQFLFEYFSETQRNKGNFPGRFSGRQFSNSRSEMNVSTLELGDSALYLCASAIGLFYGYTFGSGTRLTVV.

J is TRBJ2-7 and V is TRBV6-2 or TRBV6-3; the D gene is possibly TRBD2 (5 bases). CDR1 MNHEY and CDR2 SVGEGT come from the germline V gene. This CDR3 comprises 14 residues. V shed 4 bases and J shed 4 bases, with 14 bases lying between them. CDR3 residues: CASSSRRRIYEQYF. CDR3 nucleotide sequence: TGTGCCAGCAGTTCACGGCGGAGGATTTACGAGCAGTACTTC.

The chain combines TRBV14 with TRBJ2-1; either TRBD1 or TRBD2 may supply D (5 bases each). The ends were cut back, 1 base at V and 0 bases at J, with 13 bases in the middle. The CDR3 is 17 residues long. Germline CDR1 is SGHDN and CDR2 is FVKESK. The CDR3 DNA reads as TGTGCCAGCAGCCAAGGGGGGTGGCTTAGCTCCTACAATGAGCAGTTCTTC. Translating gives CASSQGGWLSSYNEQFF.